This T cell receptor beta chain was identified in a study of cytomegalovirus exposure and HLA in healthy donors. General study points: Later work found most CMV-associated TCR beta chains apparently HLA-restricted.

A multiplex PCR was run with 60 Vbeta primers and 13 Jbeta primers. As processed by the authors: In a later analysis, of roughly 73 million unique beta chains, roughly 10 million appeared in at least two donors. Assay used: immunoSEQ multiplex PCR; TCRdb lists only in-frame clones, some missing. From that table come the V and J calls and clone size; the DNA was used to work out D and trimming. The repertoire has about 160,000 clones, 82% of them found once; the top ten carry 1.5%. V lost 6 bases, J lost 4 bases, and 18 bases lay in between. There are 15 residues in the CDR3. Germline V gives CDR1 LNHDA, CDR2 SQIVND (reference sequence). A remark on this clone: Its cognate antigen is unknown.

Sequenced input: PBMCs. The chain joins TRBV19 to TRBJ1-2, with a tentative D call TRBD1 (6 bases). This clonotype was obtained from a male donor in good health and CMV-seronegative. The CDR3 coding sequence is TGTGCCAGTAGCCGACAGGTCAACGCTCTCTATGGCTACACCTTC. It yields the protein CASSRQVNALYGYTF. The full variable domain, its missing parts supplied by reference TRBV19 and TRBJ1-2, is DGGITQSPKYLFRKEGQNVTLSCEQNLNHDAMYWYRQDPGQGLRLIYYSQIVNDFQKGDIAEGYSVSREKKESFPLTVTSAQKNPTAFYLCASSRQVNALYGYTFGSGTRLTVV.